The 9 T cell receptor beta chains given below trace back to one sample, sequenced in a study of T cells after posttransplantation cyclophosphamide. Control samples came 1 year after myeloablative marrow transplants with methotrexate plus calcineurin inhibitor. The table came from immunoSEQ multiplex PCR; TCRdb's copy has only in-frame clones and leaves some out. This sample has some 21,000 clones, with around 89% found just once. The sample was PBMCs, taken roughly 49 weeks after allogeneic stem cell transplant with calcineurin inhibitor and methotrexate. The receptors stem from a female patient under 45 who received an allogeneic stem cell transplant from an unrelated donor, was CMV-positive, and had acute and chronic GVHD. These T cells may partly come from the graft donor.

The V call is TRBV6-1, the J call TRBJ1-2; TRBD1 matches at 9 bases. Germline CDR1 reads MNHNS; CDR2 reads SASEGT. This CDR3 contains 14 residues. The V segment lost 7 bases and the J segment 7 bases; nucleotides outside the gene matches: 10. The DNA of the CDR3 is TGTGCCAGCACAAAACCGGGACAGGGATCTGGCTACACCTTC. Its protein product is CASTKPGQGSGYTF.

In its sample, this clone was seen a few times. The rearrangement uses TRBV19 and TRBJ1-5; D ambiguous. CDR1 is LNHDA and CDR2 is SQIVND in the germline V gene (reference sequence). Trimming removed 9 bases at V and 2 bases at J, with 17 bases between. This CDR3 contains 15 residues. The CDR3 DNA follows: TGTGCCAGCACCTCGAACGAGGGCCGCAATCAGCCCCAGCATTTT. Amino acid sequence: CASTSNEGRNQPQHF.

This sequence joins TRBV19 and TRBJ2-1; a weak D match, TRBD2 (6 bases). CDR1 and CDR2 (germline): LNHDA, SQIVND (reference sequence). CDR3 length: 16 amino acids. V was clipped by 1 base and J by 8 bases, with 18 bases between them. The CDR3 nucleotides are TGTGCCAGTAGTATAGGTGCGGGACTCGCCTCCGATGAGCAGTTCTTC. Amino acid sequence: CASSIGAGLASDEQFF.

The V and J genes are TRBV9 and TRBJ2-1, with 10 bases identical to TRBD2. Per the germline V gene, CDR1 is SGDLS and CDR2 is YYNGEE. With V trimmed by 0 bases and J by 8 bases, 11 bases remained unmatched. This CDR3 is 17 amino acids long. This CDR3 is CASSVENSGRILHEQFF. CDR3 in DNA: TGTGCCAGCAGCGTAGAAAATAGCGGGAGGATCTTGCATGAGCAGTTCTTC.

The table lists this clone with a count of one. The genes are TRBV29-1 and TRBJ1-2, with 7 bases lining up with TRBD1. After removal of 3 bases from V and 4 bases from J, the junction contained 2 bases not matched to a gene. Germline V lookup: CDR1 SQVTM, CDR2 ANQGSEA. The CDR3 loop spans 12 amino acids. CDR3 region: CSVETGSYGYTF. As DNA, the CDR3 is TGCAGCGTTGAGACAGGGAGCTATGGCTACACCTTC.

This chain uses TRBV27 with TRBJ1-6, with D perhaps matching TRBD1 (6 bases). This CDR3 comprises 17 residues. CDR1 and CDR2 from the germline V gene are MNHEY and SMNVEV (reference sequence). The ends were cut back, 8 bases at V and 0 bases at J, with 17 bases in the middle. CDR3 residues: CASRVDRTSSYNSPLHF. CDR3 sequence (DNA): TGTGCCAGCCGGGTAGACAGGACTAGCTCCTATAATTCACCCCTCCACTTT.

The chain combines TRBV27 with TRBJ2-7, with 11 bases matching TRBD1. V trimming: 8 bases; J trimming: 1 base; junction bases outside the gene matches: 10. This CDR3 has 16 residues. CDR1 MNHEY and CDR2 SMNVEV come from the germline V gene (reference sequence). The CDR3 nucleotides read TGTGCCAGCGAATCAAGGGGGGACAGGGGGTCCTACGAGCAGTACTTC. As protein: CASESRGDRGSYEQYF.

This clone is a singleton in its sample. CDR3 nucleotide sequence: TGCAGTGCTAACAGGGAACCTGAAGCTTTCTTT. Residues: CSANREPEAFF. The V and J genes are TRBV20-1 and TRBJ1-1; the D gene is possibly TRBD1 (6 bases). The germline V gene encodes CDR1 DFQATT and CDR2 SNEGSKA (reference sequence). The CDR3 is 11 amino acids. The V end was cut by 4 bases, the J end by 6 bases, with 9 bases between.

The CDR3 loop reads CASSEIQANTEAFF. In DNA form, the CDR3 reads TGTGCCAGCAGTGAAATACAGGCTAACACTGAAGCTTTCTTT. This chain uses TRBV6-1 with TRBJ1-1; the D gene is possibly TRBD1 (5 bases). This CDR3 is built from 14 residues. The V end was cut by 2 bases, the J end by 2 bases, with 9 bases between. Germline loops: CDR1 MNHNS, CDR2 SASEGT.